Listed below are T cell receptor beta chains from one sample, sequenced in a study of cytomegalovirus exposure and HLA in healthy donors. Clones were read by immunoSEQ multiplex PCR, and TCRdb kept only the in-frame ones, dropping some. The table lists fewer than 150,000 clones, 88% of them singletons. The source material was PBMCs. The receptors originated from a man younger than 40 in good health and CMV-seronegative. Each CDR3 is given with its conserved first and last residue. D genes are given only for firm matches. Only some rows state a clone size, as once, few, many or a class for expanded clones.

>.|TRBD2|TRBV7-2|TRBJ2-1
TGTGCCAGCAGCCCTGGACTAGCGGGCAATGAGCAGTTCTTC
CASSPGLAGNEQFF
>.|.|TRBV19|TRBJ1-5
TGTGCCAGTACCGGGGATAAGGCGAAGAGCAATCAGCCCCAGCATTTT
CASTGDKAKSNQPQHF
>.|TRBD1|TRBV6-5|TRBJ1-2
TGTGCCAGCAGGATCCAGACAGGGGGCTATGGCTACACCTTC
CASRIQTGGYGYTF
>few|.|TRBV7-3|TRBJ1-2
TGTGCCAGTAGAACTGACATGGGGCCCTACACCTTC
CASRTDMGPYTF
>.|TRBD2|TRBV7-9|TRBJ2-3
TGTGCCAGCAGACCAACCCTCTGGACTAGCGGGAGTTCAGATACGCAGTATTTT
CASRPTLWTSGSSDTQYF
>.|TRBD2|TRBV5-7|TRBJ2-3
TGTGCCAGCAGCTCTAAACTAGCGGGGGATACGCAGTATTTT
CASSSKLAGDTQYF
>.|TRBD1|TRBV6-6|TRBJ1-3
TGTGCCAGCAGCGGACAGGCTAGCTCTGGAAACACCATATATTTT
CASSGQASSGNTIYF
>.|TRBD1|TRBV6-5|TRBJ1-1
TGTGCCAGCAGCCGACAGGGGAGACCCGCGGCTGAAGCTTTCTTT
CASSRQGRPAAEAFF
>few|TRBD1|TRBV6-1|TRBJ1-2
TGTGCCAGCAGTGTCCGGGACAGGGATGGCTACACCTTC
CASSVRDRDGYTF
>.|.|TRBV5-6|TRBJ2-3
TGTGCCAGCAGACGTACAGGGCCAGATACGCAGTATTTT
CASRRTGPDTQYF
>.|.|TRBV6-6|TRBJ1-5
TGTGCCAGCAGTCCCTCCTTGGACTATAGCAATCAGCCCCAGCATTTT
CASSPSLDYSNQPQHF
>.|TRBD1|TRBV7-7|TRBJ2-3
TGTGCCAGCAGCCGAACAGGGGGCAGGGATACGCAGTATTTT
CASSRTGGRDTQYF
>.|TRBD1|TRBV2|TRBJ1-1
TGTGCCAGCAGTGGTAGACCGGGACAGGGTATGAACACTGAAGCTTTCTTT
CASSGRPGQGMNTEAFF
>.|TRBD1|TRBV19|TRBJ1-2
TGTGCCAGTAGTATAGTGCCAGGGGGCATGAATGGCTACACCTTC
CASSIVPGGMNGYTF
>.|TRBD1|TRBV15|TRBJ2-3
TGTGCCACCAAGGGACAGGGCTATGGCACGCAGTATTTT
CATKGQGYGTQYF
>.|.|TRBV9|TRBJ2-7
TGTGCCAGCAGCGTAGGAAGGGGGAGGGGCTACGAGCAGTACTTC
CASSVGRGRGYEQYF
>once|TRBD2|TRBV7-2|TRBJ2-7
TGTGCCAGCAGCTTAGACCGCGGGAGTAATAGCGAGCAGTACTTC
CASSLDRGSNSEQYF
>.|.|TRBV5-1|TRBJ2-2
TGCGCCAGCAGCTTAATGGTACAGGGGAACACCGGGGAGCTGTTTTTT
CASSLMVQGNTGELFF
>.|.|TRBV7-2|TRBJ1-1
TGTGCCAGCAGCCCGCGAGGTAGTCGGACTGAAGCTTTCTTT
CASSPRGSRTEAFF
>once|TRBD1|TRBV7-6|TRBJ2-7
TGTGCCAGCAGCTCCGGACAGGTAAACTACGAGCAGTACTTC
CASSSGQVNYEQYF
>.|TRBD2|TRBV11-2|TRBJ2-1
TGTGCCAGCAGCGACGGGACTAGCGGGAGCACCTACAATGAGCAGTTCTTC
CASSDGTSGSTYNEQFF
>.|.|TRBV6-1|TRBJ1-2
TGTGCCAGCTTTCTGATCCAAAGCGGATCTGGCTACACCTTC
CASFLIQSGSGYTF
>.|TRBD2|TRBV10-2|TRBJ2-3
TGCGCCAGCACCCCGACTAGCCCAGATACGCAGTATTTT
CASTPTSPDTQYF
>.|TRBD1|TRBV30|TRBJ2-7
TGTGCCTGGGGCCGGGACAGGGGCTTCTACGAGCAGTACTTC
CAWGRDRGFYEQYF
>.|TRBD2|TRBV6-5|TRBJ2-7
TGTGCCAGCAGTTACTCGACTAGCGGCTACGAGCAGTACTTC
CASSYSTSGYEQYF
>once|TRBD1|TRBV7-9|TRBJ1-2
TGTGCCAGCAGCTTCCATCTGGGGACAGACCTTTATGGCTACACCTTC
CASSFHLGTDLYGYTF
>.|TRBD1|TRBV6-6|TRBJ2-7
TGTGCCAGCAGTGGGCGCCAGACAGGGTATACCTACGAGCAGTACTTC
CASSGRQTGYTYEQYF
>.|TRBD1|TRBV7-9|TRBJ2-1
TGTGCCAGCAGCTTAGACAGGGGTTATGAGCAGTTCTTC
CASSLDRGYEQFF
>.|TRBD2|TRBV7-2|TRBJ2-1
TGTGCCAGCAGCTTAGGCGGGAGTAAGCACGGTGAGCAGTTCTTC
CASSLGGSKHGEQFF
>.|TRBD1|TRBV6-1|TRBJ2-7
TGTGCCGGGACGGGACAGGGACTCCACGAGCAGTACTTC
CAGTGQGLHEQYF
>.|.|TRBV19|TRBJ1-3
TGTGCCAGTAAAGGGGCAGGAGCTGGAAACACCATATATTTT
CASKGAGAGNTIYF
>.|.|TRBV6-4|TRBJ1-1
TGTGCCAGCAGTGACAGCCTGAACACTGAAGCTTTCTTT
CASSDSLNTEAFF
>.|.|TRBV10-3|TRBJ2-1
TGTGCCATCAGTGACCTGGGCGGGACTGGCTACAATGAGCAGTTCTTC
CAISDLGGTGYNEQFF
>.|.|TRBV11-2|TRBJ1-1
TGTGCCAGCAGCCGCGAACGGGTGGGCACTGAAGCTTTCTTT
CASSRERVGTEAFF
>.|.|TRBV27|TRBJ2-7
TGTGCCAGCAGTTTCCGGGACTCCTACGAGCAGTGCTTC
CASSFRDSYEQCF
>once|.|TRBV4-3|TRBJ2-7
TGCGCCAGCAGCCAAGATAGACACCCCGGCTACGAGCAGTACTTC
CASSQDRHPGYEQYF
>.|TRBD1|TRBV19|TRBJ2-7
TGTGCCAGTGCGCCAGGGACAGGGTGGCACGAGCAGTACTTC
CASAPGTGWHEQYF
>few|.|TRBV30|TRBJ1-2
TGTGCCTGGTCTAGGGGAAACTATGGCTACACCTTC
CAWSRGNYGYTF
>.|.|TRBV7-9|TRBJ2-3
TGTGCCAGCAGCCACCCGGCAGGGTTCACAGATACGCAGTATTTT
CASSHPAGFTDTQYF
>.|TRBD2|TRBV6-4|TRBJ2-1
TGTGCCAGCAGTGACGCTGCCGGCCGGCTAGCGGGAGTGGGTGAGCAGTTCTTC
CASSDAAGRLAGVGEQFF
>once|.|TRBV5-1|TRBJ1-4
TGCGCCAGCAGCCCCGGCGGGGGCAATGAAAAACTGTTTTTT
CASSPGGGNEKLFF
>few|.|TRBV21-1|TRBJ2-1
TGTGCCAGCAGCCACCGAGTTTGTTCCTACAATGAGCAGTTCTTC
CASSHRVCSYNEQFF
>.|.|TRBV7-9|TRBJ2-7
TGTGCCAGCGCCCCGGACAGCTCCTACGAGCAGTACTTC
CASAPDSSYEQYF
>.|TRBD2|TRBV9|TRBJ2-1
TGTGCCAGCAGCAAGACTAGCGGGAGTTCTCGCCTCTACAATGAGCAGTTCTTC
CASSKTSGSSRLYNEQFF
>.|.|TRBV19|TRBJ1-6
TGTGCCAGTAGTATAGATTGGGGGGATTCACCCCTCCACTTT
CASSIDWGDSPLHF
>.|.|TRBV5-1|TRBJ1-1
TGCGCCAGCAGCTTGGCCACAGGGATGAACACTGAAGCTTTCTTT
CASSLATGMNTEAFF
>.|TRBD1|TRBV6-5|TRBJ1-6
TGTGCCAGCAGTTACGACGGACAGGGGGAATCACCCCTCCACTTT
CASSYDGQGESPLHF
>.|.|TRBV2|TRBJ2-1
TGTGCCAGCAAGAAGCGGCAGGATGACAATGAGCAGTTCTTC
CASKKRQDDNEQFF
>.|TRBD1|TRBV9|TRBJ1-2
TGTGCCAGCAGCGTAAAGTCCGGGACAGAAGGAACTAATTATGGCTACACCTTC
CASSVKSGTEGTNYGYTF
>.|.|TRBV10-1|TRBJ1-2
TGCGCCAGCCCCCGGGAAGTGTTGGTATACTATGGCTACACCTTC
CASPREVLVYYGYTF
>.|.|TRBV4-3|TRBJ1-1
TGCGCCAGCAGCCAAGATCAAGGGGGTAACACTGAAGCTTTCTTT
CASSQDQGGNTEAFF
>.|TRBD1|TRBV5-5|TRBJ1-1
TGTGCCAGCAGCGGGACGGACAGGATGAACACTGAAGCTTTCTTT
CASSGTDRMNTEAFF
>once|TRBD1|TRBV11-2|TRBJ2-1
TGTGCCAGCAGCTTAGGGGGACAGACCTACAATGAGCAGTTCTTC
CASSLGGQTYNEQFF
>.|.|TRBV30|TRBJ2-6
TGTGCCTGGAGTGTGTGGCAGGGGGCCAACGTCCTGACTTTC
CAWSVWQGANVLTF
>.|TRBD1|TRBV7-2|TRBJ1-6
TGTGCCAGCAGCTTAGGGTGGACAGGGGATAATTCACCCCTCCACTTT
CASSLGWTGDNSPLHF